This T cell receptor (beta chain) was sequenced for a study of blood T cell repertoires in COVID-19. Study-level background: PBMCs, B-cell-depleted T cells, or T cells were the source of the cDNA or gDNA that made up the material.

Assay: immunoSEQ multiplex PCR; the TCRdb copy retains only in-frame clones and omits some. The sample has about 200,000 clones, around 80% seen once; the top ten hold under 3.5%. Trimming took 4 bases from V and 6 from J; bases not matched to a gene: 14. The germline gives CDR1 KGHSH, CDR2 LQKENI. The CDR3 is 17 residues long. The sample was peripheral blood. The receptor was isolated from a woman of 80 years or more with active or convalescent COVID-19. The chain has TRBV18 and TRBJ1-4, with 7 bases identical to TRBD1. The CDR3 sequence: CASSRSVKGGEDEKLFF. As DNA, the CDR3 is TGTGCCAGCTCACGCTCGGTGAAAGGGGGCGAGGATGAAAAACTGTTTTTT.